Each of the 19 T cell receptor beta chains below was sequenced from the same sample in a study of post-analysis software for immune sequencing data. Study-level results: Four or five TRBV segments occurring more often in patients than controls included TRBV5-6, TRBV5-1 and TRBV20-1.

Unique molecular identifiers had been added to the TCR beta cDNA libraries. TCRdb reprocessed the PCR reads via MiXCR and lists one record per CDR3 protein. The table has about 500,000 distinct CDR3 sequences, over 35% seen once; the top ten hold roughly an eighth. Their antigens are not known. The sample was blood. The receptor source for this set is a girl aged 5 to 17 with multiple sclerosis.

This clonotype was counted once. This rearrangement joins TRBV4-3 to TRBJ2-7; 7 positions match TRBD2. The end of the DNA fits TRBJ2-5 better, so the J call may be wrong. This CDR3 comprises 17 residues. Germline assignment: CDR1 LGHNA and CDR2 YSLEER. The CDR3 spells CASSQDQTAGNQETQYF. The CDR3 coding sequence is TGCGCCAGCAGCCAAGATCAGACAGCGGGAAATCAAGAGACCCAGTACTTC.

Ten or more counts support this clonotype. Its ends do not fully match the called genes, so a read error is possible. The chain is built from TRBV28 and TRBJ2-7, with D possibly matching TRBD1 (6 bases). This CDR3 region has 12 residues. CDR1 and CDR2 from the germline V gene are MDHEN and SYDVKM. This CDR3 reads CASSLTGYEQYF. CDR3 DNA sequence: TGCGCCAGCAGCTTAACAGGGTACGAGCAGTACTTC.

The chain couples TRBV5-1 to TRBJ2-3; 10 positions agree with TRBD2. The germline V gene encodes CDR1 SGHRS and CDR2 YFSETQ. The CDR3 contains 17 residues. V shed 1 base and J 3 bases; nucleotides not matched to a gene: 8. In DNA, the CDR3 is TGCGCCAGCAGCTTGAGGCCTAGCGGGAGAGAAACAGATACGCAGTATTTT. This encodes CASSLRPSGRETDTQYF.

The J gene is TRBJ1-5, the V gene TRBV7-2, with D hard to call. V was shortened by 5 bases and J by 3 bases, with 14 bases between the two germline ends. Per germline, CDR1 SGHTA and CDR2 FQGNSA. The CDR3 has 15 residues. The CDR3 DNA follows: TGTGCCAGCAGCGTCCGAGACTTGTACAATCAGCCCCAGCATTTT. The encoded protein is CASSVRDLYNQPQHF. Full variable domain (outside the CDR3, taken from reference TRBV7-2 and TRBJ1-5): GAGVSQSPSNKVTEKGKDVELRCDPISGHTALYWYRQSLGQGLEFLIYFQGNSAPDKSGLPSDRFSAERTGGSVSTLTIQRTQQEDSAVYLCASSVRDLYNQPQHFGDGTRLSIL.

The chain couples TRBV5-6 to TRBJ2-5; 7 bases line up with TRBD1. The CDR3 is 14 residues long. Looked up from germline, CDR1 is SGHDT and CDR2 is YYEEEE. The V gene end was trimmed by 3 bases and the J gene end by 5 bases; junction bases not matched to a gene: 7. CDR3 DNA: TGTGCCAGCAGCTCAGCCGACAGGGCGGAGACCCAGTACTTC. Protein sequence: CASSSADRAETQYF.

The chain is built from TRBV18 and TRBJ1-5; possibly TRBD1 for D (6 bases). This CDR3 spans 15 amino acids. Germline V gives CDR1 KGHSH, CDR2 LQKENI. Deletions cut 0 bases from V and 6 bases from J, with 12 bases between. As DNA, the CDR3 is TGTGCCAGCTCACCACCTCTTGGGGGCTCTCAGCCCCAGCATTTT. Translating gives CASSPPLGGSQPQHF. Based on the CDR3 plus reference TRBV18 and TRBJ1-5, the full variable domain is NAGVMQNPRHLVRRRGQEARLRCSPMKGHSHVYWYRQLPEEGLKFMVYLQKENIIDESGMPKERFSAEFPKEGPSILRIQQVVRGDSAAYFCASSPPLGGSQPQHFGDGTRLSIL.

This chain joins TRBV9 and TRBJ2-7; 11 bases map to TRBD2. Germline-derived CDR1 and CDR2 are SGDLS and YYNGEE. This CDR3 has 15 amino acids. V gave up 4 bases and J gave up 4 bases; unmatched junction bases: 7. DNA for the CDR3: TGTGCCAGCAGCCCGACTAGCGGGATGGGATACGAGCAGTACTTC. It translates to CASSPTSGMGYEQYF.

The chain has TRBV5-1 and TRBJ2-1, with D unclear. V lost 0 bases and J 6 bases, leaving 13 bases between the germline ends. The germline V gene encodes CDR1 SGHRS and CDR2 YFSETQ. CDR3 length: 15 amino acids. The CDR3 DNA is TGCGCCAGCAGCTTGGGGACCGGCCTCTCCAATGAGCAGTTCTTC. This sequence encodes CASSLGTGLSNEQFF.

Turning to this clonotype: An end of the junction differs from the germline gene, which may be a read error. The V call is TRBV7-3, the J call TRBJ2-1; no clear D. Germline V gene data show CDR1 as SGHTA and CDR2 as FQGTGA. The CDR3 has 14 residues. The CDR3 here is CASSSSPSYNGQFF. The CDR3 bases are TGTGCCAGCAGCTCGAGCCCTTCCTACAATGGGCAGTTCTTC.

This clonotype was recorded a few times. The chain recombines TRBV4-1 with TRBJ2-7, with D perhaps TRBD2 (7 bases). The ends were cut back, 0 bases at V and 5 bases at J, with 14 bases in the middle. Germline lookup yields CDR1 MGHRA and CDR2 YSYEKL. The CDR3 spans 15 residues. The CDR3 spells CASSQDGGAIDEQYF. The CDR3 nucleotides read TGCGCCAGCAGCCAAGATGGGGGGGCTATCGACGAGCAGTACTTC.

This chain connects TRBV7-9 to TRBJ2-1; TRBD2 matches at 8 bases. Germline V gene sequence: CDR1 SEHNR, CDR2 FQNEAQ (reference sequence). Trimming removed 5 bases from V and 12 bases from J; junction bases left unmatched: 12. The CDR3 consists of 14 residues. The CDR3 nucleotides read TGTGCCAGCAGCCCAAACAAGCGGGAGCTAGGGCAGTTCTTC. Its translation: CASSPNKRELGQFF.

The V gene is TRBV28, the J gene TRBJ2-6, with D perhaps TRBD1 (6 bases). Germline V lookup: CDR1 MDHEN, CDR2 SYDVKM. This CDR3 is 16 amino acids long. Deletions cut 6 bases from V and 0 bases from J, with 12 bases between. This CDR3 reads CASSPRGPSGANVLTF. DNA of the CDR3: TGTGCCAGCAGCCCCAGGGGTCCCTCTGGGGCCAACGTCCTGACTTTC.

This chain uses TRBV25-1 with TRBJ1-1, with D possibly being TRBD1 (6 bases). CDR3 length: 15 amino acids. V lost 6 bases and J 4 bases, leaving 18 bases between the germline ends. In germline, CDR1 is MGHDK, CDR2 SYGVNS. Written as DNA, the CDR3 is TGTGCCAGCAGGGGAATGGGGGGCCGAGGCACTGAAGCTTTCTTT. Translated, it gives CASRGMGGRGTEAFF.

The count of this clonotype is one. The chain is built from TRBV20-1 and TRBJ2-7; D is perhaps TRBD1 (6 bases). This CDR3 has 13 residues. The germline gives CDR1 DFQATT, CDR2 SNEGSKA (reference sequence). V was trimmed by 6 bases and J by 3 bases, leaving 15 bases between them. The CDR3 region has the DNA TGCAGTGCGGGGGACACCCCCTACTACGAGCAGTACTTC. It encodes CSAGDTPYYEQYF.

The genes are TRBV7-6 and TRBJ2-2, with D perhaps being TRBD1 or TRBD2 (5 bases each). The CDR3 is 13 residues long. Germline V gene data show CDR1 as SGHVS and CDR2 as FNYEAQ. V shed 8 bases and J shed 13 bases, with 20 bases lying between them. In DNA form, the CDR3 reads TGTGCCAGCGCCAGGGACGGTACCCGGGGGCTGTTTTTT. Residues: CASARDGTRGLFF.

This chain joins TRBV5-1 and TRBJ2-5; D might be TRBD1 or TRBD2, each matching 5 bases. Germline lookup yields CDR1 SGHRS and CDR2 YFSETQ. Trimming took off 2 bases at V and 1 base at J, with 9 bases between the two ends. The CDR3 spans 14 residues. CDR3 DNA sequence: TGCGCCAGCAGCTTTTCCGGGGCCCAAGAGACCCAGTACTTC. Encoded protein: CASSFSGAQETQYF.

The rearrangement uses TRBV27 and TRBJ2-5; TRBD1 matches 7 bases. The DNA matches TRBJ2-7 better at its end, which makes the J call doubtful. The CDR3 length is 16 residues. Germline CDR1 MNHEY, CDR2 SMNVEV (reference sequence). The CDR3: CASSSSIQGPPYEQYF. CDR3 nucleotides: TGTGCCAGCAGTTCGTCCATACAGGGGCCCCCGTACGAGCAGTACTTC.

This clonotype was counted once. The chain combines TRBV13 with TRBJ2-7, with 7 positions matching TRBD1. V lost 3 bases and J lost 1; bases outside the gene matches: 12. Germline V lookup: CDR1 PRHDT, CDR2 FYEKMQ (reference sequence). The CDR3 sequence is 17 residues long. The CDR3 sequence is CASSFNPGTAQSYEQYF. CDR3 DNA: TGTGCCAGCAGCTTTAATCCCGGGACAGCGCAATCCTACGAGCAGTACTTC.

V gene TRBV20-1 combines with J gene TRBJ2-1; D is uncertain. The J call may be faulty, since TRBJ2-7 better matches the DNA end. CDR3 size: 13 residues. Per germline, CDR1 DFQATT and CDR2 SNEGSKA (reference sequence). The CDR3 sequence is CSARVGMSYEQYF. The CDR3 DNA reads as TGCAGTGCTAGAGTAGGGATGTCCTACGAGCAGTACTTC.